These 17 T cell receptor beta chains originate from one sample sequenced in a study of shared clonotypes between healthy human individuals. In the naive CD8 group, cells lacked CD45RO and were positively selected for CCR7, so terminally differentiated effector memory CD45RA+ cells were left out. Assay: immunoSEQ multiplex PCR; the TCRdb copy retains only in-frame clones and omits some. This table has around 610,000 clones, 95% to 97% appearing once. Sequencing was performed on naive CD8+ T cells sorted from blood. These receptors were taken from a woman younger than 45 in good health.

The chain uses TRBV28 and TRBJ2-1, with TRBD1 identical over 9 bases. Germline assignment: CDR1 MDHEN and CDR2 SYDVKM. The length of the CDR3 is 11 residues. Losses at the gene ends were 6 bases for V and 15 bases for J; bases not matched to a gene: 6. The CDR3 here is CASSPGTGPFF. CDR3 in DNA: TGTGCCAGCAGCCCTGGGACAGGGCCGTTCTTC.

This chain connects TRBV6-5 to TRBJ2-1, with 8 bases lining up with TRBD2. Germline CDR1 MNHEY, CDR2 SVGAGI. J gave up 5 bases and V 0 bases, and 3 bases lay outside the gene matches. The CDR3 length is 15 residues. CDR3 nucleotides: TGTGCCAGCAGTTACTCGGCGGGAGGTGACAATGAGCAGTTCTTC. This gives the protein CASSYSAGGDNEQFF.

This chain connects TRBV23-1 to TRBJ1-5; D may be TRBD1 (6 bases). TRBV23-1 counts as an open reading frame of uncertain function. Trimming cost V 8 bases and J 7 bases, with 12 bases left between them. CDR3 length: 12 residues. In DNA, the CDR3 is TGCGCCAGCGGAAACAGGGCCCAGCCCCAGCATTTT. It translates to CASGNRAQPQHF.

The J gene is TRBJ2-7, the V gene TRBV5-1; no definite D call. This CDR3 has 13 residues. CDR1 SGHRS and CDR2 YFSETQ come from the germline V gene. V was shortened by 3 bases and J by 3 bases, with 10 bases between the two germline ends. Here the CDR3 DNA reads TGCGCCAGCAGCTCACCGGGTGGCTACGAGCAGTACTTC. Translated: CASSSPGGYEQYF.

V and J are TRBV10-2 and TRBJ1-1; D not certain. The germline gives CDR1 WSHSY, CDR2 SAAADI. This CDR3 region has 15 residues. Trimming pared 2 bases from V and 3 bases from J, leaving 13 bases between. In nucleotides, the CDR3 is TGCGCCAGCAGTGAGCCTCAGATTGAGGACACTGAAGCTTTCTTT. Translated, it gives CASSEPQIEDTEAFF.

V and J are TRBV5-6 and TRBJ2-5, with 13 positions matching TRBD2. J gave up 7 bases and V 0 bases, and 3 bases lay outside the gene matches. CDR3 length: 15 amino acids. Germline CDR1 reads SGHDT; CDR2 reads YYEEEE. The CDR3 protein is CASSLGLAGGSTQYF. The CDR3 nucleotides are TGTGCCAGCAGCTTGGGACTAGCGGGAGGCTCGACCCAGTACTTC.

V is TRBV7-9 and J is TRBJ1-3; D unresolved. CDR1 is SEHNR and CDR2 is FQNEAQ in the germline V gene (reference sequence). The V end lost 8 bases, the J end lost 4 bases, and 9 bases lay between the germline ends. The CDR3 runs to 12 residues. The CDR3 region is CASERGGNTIYF. CDR3 DNA sequence: TGTGCCAGCGAACGAGGGGGAAACACCATATATTTT.

On this clone itself: One junction end does not reproduce the germline sequence, and a read error may be involved. The chain has TRBV7-9 and TRBJ1-5; 7 nucleotides align to TRBD1. There are 17 residues in the CDR3. Germline V CDR1 and CDR2: SEHNR, FQNEAQ (reference sequence). The CDR3 reads CASSLTSGTDFNQPEHF. CDR3 nucleotide sequence: TGTGCCAGCAGCTTAACTTCCGGGACAGACTTCAATCAGCCCGAGCATTTT.

CDR3 region: CSGLAFTGGAYEQYF. The CDR3 DNA is TGCAGCGGGTTGGCTTTTACAGGGGGCGCGTACGAGCAGTACTTC. The rearrangement links TRBV29-1 to TRBJ2-7, with 9 bases lining up with TRBD1. The CDR3 is 15 amino acids. CDR1 and CDR2 from the germline V gene are SQVTM and ANQGSEA. V trimming: 7 bases; J trimming: 4 bases; junction bases outside the gene matches: 14.

This clone was counted a single time. The chain has TRBV6-5 and TRBJ2-5; 7 nucleotides line up with TRBD2. Germline assignment: CDR1 MNHEY and CDR2 SVGAGI. Trimming took 6 bases from V and 2 from J; bases not matched to a gene: 3. The CDR3 is made up of 13 amino acids. CDR3 in amino acids: CASSPGLQETQYF. CDR3 sequence (DNA): TGTGCCAGCAGCCCGGGACTACAAGAGACCCAGTACTTC.

The chain is built from TRBV21-1 and TRBJ2-6. TRBV21-1 is described as a pseudogene. The CDR3 is made up of 18 amino acids. The CDR3 nucleotides are TGTGCCAGCAGCAAAACCCGAAAGGATGGGACCGGGGCCAACGTCCTGACTTTC. Translating it yields CASSKTRKDGTGANVLTF.

Regarding this clone: Other DNA sequences of this sample code for an identical CDR3. The chain has TRBV5-4 and TRBJ1-1; D may be TRBD1 (5 bases). This CDR3 comprises 13 residues. Looked up from germline, CDR1 is SGHNT and CDR2 is YYREEE (reference sequence). V lost 2 bases to trimming and J lost 5 bases, with 10 bases between them. This CDR3 reads CASSFGGGTEAFF. The CDR3 DNA follows: TGTGCCAGCAGCTTTGGGGGAGGGACTGAAGCTTTCTTT. Based on the CDR3 plus reference TRBV5-4 and TRBJ1-1, the full variable domain is ETGVTQSPTHLIKTRGQQVTLRCSSQSGHNTVSWYQQALGQGPQFIFQYYREEENGRGNFPPRFSGLQFPNYSSELNVNALELDDSALYLCASSFGGGTEAFFGQGTRLTVV.

This chain connects TRBV29-1 to TRBJ2-6; 7 bases align to TRBD2. This CDR3 region has 15 residues. Germline CDR1 SQVTM, CDR2 ANQGSEA. The V gene end was trimmed by 3 bases and the J gene end by 0 bases; junction bases not matched to a gene: 2. CDR3: CSVEWGGSGANVLTF. Written as DNA, the CDR3 is TGCAGCGTTGAGTGGGGGGGCTCTGGGGCCAACGTCCTGACTTTC.

The V and J genes are TRBV27 and TRBJ2-5; either TRBD1 or TRBD2 may supply D (5 bases each). Trimming removed 5 bases from V and 11 bases from J, with 18 bases in between. The CDR3 sequence is 13 residues long. Germline-derived CDR1 and CDR2 are MNHEY and SMNVEV (reference sequence). The CDR3, as DNA: TGTGCCAGCAGTCCAAGGGGTTTGGGGGAGCAGTACTTC. Translating gives CASSPRGLGEQYF.

The genes are TRBV14 and TRBJ2-7, with 9 bases identical to TRBD2. V lost 0 bases, J lost 3 bases, and 9 bases stayed unmatched. Germline CDR1 reads SGHDN; CDR2 reads FVKESK. The CDR3 totals 17 residues. The CDR3 loop is CASSQDRAGAGGYEQYF. The CDR3 DNA follows: TGTGCCAGCAGCCAAGATAGGGCGGGAGCGGGAGGCTACGAGCAGTACTTC.

The rearrangement links TRBV7-2 to TRBJ2-7, with no clear D. Trimming stripped 1 base from V and 7 bases from J, with 11 bases between. This CDR3 is 13 amino acids long. Germline-derived CDR1 and CDR2 are SGHTA and FQGNSA. The DNA of the CDR3 is TGTGCCAGCAGCTTAGACGCGATGGGGGAGCAGTACTTC. Its translation: CASSLDAMGEQYF.

The J gene is TRBJ2-3, the V gene TRBV4-1, with 10 bases aligning to TRBD2. The CDR3 totals 18 residues. V shed 2 bases, J shed 0 bases, and the junction held 8 bases outside the gene matches. Per germline, CDR1 MGHRA and CDR2 YSYEKL. This chain's CDR3 is CASSQMASSGRSTDTQYF. As DNA, the CDR3 is TGCGCCAGCAGCCAAATGGCCTCTAGCGGGAGAAGCACAGATACGCAGTATTTT.